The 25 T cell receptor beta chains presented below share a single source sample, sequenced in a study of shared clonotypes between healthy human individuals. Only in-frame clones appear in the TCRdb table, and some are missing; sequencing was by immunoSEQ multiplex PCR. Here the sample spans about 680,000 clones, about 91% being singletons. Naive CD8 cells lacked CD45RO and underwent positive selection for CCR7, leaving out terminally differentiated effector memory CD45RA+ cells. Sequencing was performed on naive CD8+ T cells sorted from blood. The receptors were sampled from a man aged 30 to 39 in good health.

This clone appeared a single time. In nucleotides, the CDR3 is TGCGCCAGCAGCTTAAACTCAGGGACAGATACGCAGTATTTT. Translating gives CASSLNSGTDTQYF. The chain recombines TRBV5-1 with TRBJ2-3; D is perhaps TRBD1 (5 bases). Germline CDR1 and CDR2: SGHRS and YFSETQ. V was shortened by 2 bases and J by 3 bases, with 10 bases between the two germline ends. The CDR3 totals 14 residues.

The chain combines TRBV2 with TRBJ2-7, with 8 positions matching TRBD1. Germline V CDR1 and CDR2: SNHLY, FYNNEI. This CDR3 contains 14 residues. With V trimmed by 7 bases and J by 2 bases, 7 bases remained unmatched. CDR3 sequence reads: CASITGTGAYEQYF. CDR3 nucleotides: TGTGCCAGCATTACCGGGACAGGAGCCTACGAGCAGTACTTC.

In DNA, the CDR3 is TGTGCCAGCAGTTTTCAAGCGGCCGGGTACCAAGAGACCCAGTACTTC. Protein product: CASSFQAAGYQETQYF. The chain combines TRBV7-9 with TRBJ2-5; possibly TRBD2 for D (5 bases). The CDR3 totals 16 residues. V was shortened by 6 bases and J by 0 bases, with 17 bases between the two germline ends. The germline V gene encodes CDR1 SEHNR and CDR2 FQNEAQ (reference sequence).

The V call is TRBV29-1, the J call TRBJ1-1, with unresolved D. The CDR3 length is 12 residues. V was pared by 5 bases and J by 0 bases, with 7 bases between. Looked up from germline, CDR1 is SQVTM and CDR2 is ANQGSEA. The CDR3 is CSVRALNTEAFF. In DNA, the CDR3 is TGCAGCGTTAGGGCTCTGAACACTGAAGCTTTCTTT.

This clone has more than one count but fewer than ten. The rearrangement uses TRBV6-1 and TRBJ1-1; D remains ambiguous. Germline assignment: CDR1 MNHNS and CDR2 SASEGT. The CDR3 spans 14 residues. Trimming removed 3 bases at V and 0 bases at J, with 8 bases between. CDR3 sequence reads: CASSDWELNTEAFF. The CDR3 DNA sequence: TGTGCCAGCAGTGACTGGGAACTGAACACTGAAGCTTTCTTT.

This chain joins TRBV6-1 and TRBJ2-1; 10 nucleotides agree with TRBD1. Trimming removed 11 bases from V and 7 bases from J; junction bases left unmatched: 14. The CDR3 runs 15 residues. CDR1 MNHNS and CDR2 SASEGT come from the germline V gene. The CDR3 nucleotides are TGTGCCGGCGCAGACAGGGGGCAACGACAGAATGAGCAGTTCTTC. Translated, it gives CAGADRGQRQNEQFF.

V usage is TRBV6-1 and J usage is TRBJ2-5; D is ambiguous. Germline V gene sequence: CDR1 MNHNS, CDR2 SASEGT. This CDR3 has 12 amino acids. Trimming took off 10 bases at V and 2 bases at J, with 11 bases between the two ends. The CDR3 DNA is TGTGCCACTCGACACGAACAAGAGACCCAGTACTTC. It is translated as CATRHEQETQYF.

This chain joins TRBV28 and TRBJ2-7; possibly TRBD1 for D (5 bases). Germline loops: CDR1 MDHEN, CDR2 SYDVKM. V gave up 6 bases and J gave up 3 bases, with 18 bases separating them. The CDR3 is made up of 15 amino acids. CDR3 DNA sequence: TGTGCCAGCAGACCTGGACAAGAGGCCCTCTACGAGCAGTACTTC. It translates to CASRPGQEALYEQYF.

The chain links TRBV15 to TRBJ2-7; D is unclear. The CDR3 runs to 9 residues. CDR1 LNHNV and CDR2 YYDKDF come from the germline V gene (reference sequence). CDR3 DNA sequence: TGTGCTCCGTCGTACGAGCAGTACTTC. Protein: CAPSYEQYF. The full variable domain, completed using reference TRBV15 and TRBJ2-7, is DAMVIQNPRYQVTQFGKPVTLSCSQTLNHNVMYWYQQKSSQAPKLLFHYYDKDFNNEADTPDNFQSRRPNTSFCFLDIRSPGLGDTAMYLCAPSYEQYFGPGTRLTVT.

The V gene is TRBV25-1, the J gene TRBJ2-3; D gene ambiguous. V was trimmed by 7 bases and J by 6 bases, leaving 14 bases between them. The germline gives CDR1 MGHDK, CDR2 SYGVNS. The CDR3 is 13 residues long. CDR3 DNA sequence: TGTGCCAGCACCCACTTCCTGTACGATACGCAGTATTTT. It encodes CASTHFLYDTQYF.

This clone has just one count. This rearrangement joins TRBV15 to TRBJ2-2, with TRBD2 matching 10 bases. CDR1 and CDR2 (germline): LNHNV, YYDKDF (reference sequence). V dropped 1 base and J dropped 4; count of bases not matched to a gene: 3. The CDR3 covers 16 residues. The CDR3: CATSRGLAGVTGELFF. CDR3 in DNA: TGTGCCACCAGCAGAGGTCTAGCGGGAGTCACCGGGGAGCTGTTTTTT.

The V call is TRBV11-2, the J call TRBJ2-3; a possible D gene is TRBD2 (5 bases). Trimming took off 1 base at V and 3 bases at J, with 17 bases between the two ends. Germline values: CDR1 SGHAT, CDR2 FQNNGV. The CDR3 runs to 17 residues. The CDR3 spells CASSLGLGVGETDTQYF. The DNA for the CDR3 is TGTGCCAGCAGCTTAGGATTGGGAGTCGGGGAAACAGATACGCAGTATTTT. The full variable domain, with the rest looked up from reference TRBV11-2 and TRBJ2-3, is EAGVAQSPRYKIIEKRQSVAFWCNPISGHATLYWYQQILGQGPKLLIQFQNNGVVDDSQLPKDRFSAERLKGVDSTLKIQPAKLEDSAVYLCASSLGLGVGETDTQYFGPGTRLTVL.

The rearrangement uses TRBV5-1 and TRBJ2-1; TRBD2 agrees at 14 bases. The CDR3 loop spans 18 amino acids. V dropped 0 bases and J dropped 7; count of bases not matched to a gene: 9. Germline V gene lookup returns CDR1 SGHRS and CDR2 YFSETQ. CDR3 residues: CASSLVGTSGSWSNEQFF. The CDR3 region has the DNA TGCGCCAGCAGCTTGGTAGGGACTAGCGGGAGTTGGTCAAATGAGCAGTTCTTC.

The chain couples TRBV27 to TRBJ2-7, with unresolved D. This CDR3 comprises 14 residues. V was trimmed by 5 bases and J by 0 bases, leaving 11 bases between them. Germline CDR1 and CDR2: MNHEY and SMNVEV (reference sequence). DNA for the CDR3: TGTGCCAGCAGTCCCCGCGGCAGCTCCTACGAGCAGTACTTC. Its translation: CASSPRGSSYEQYF.

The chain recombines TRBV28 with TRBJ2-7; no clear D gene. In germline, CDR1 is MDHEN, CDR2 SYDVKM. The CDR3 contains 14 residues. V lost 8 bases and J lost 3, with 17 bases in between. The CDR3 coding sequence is TGTGCCAGCTGCGCCCTGGGTAGTGTCTACGAGCAGTACTTC. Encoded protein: CASCALGSVYEQYF.

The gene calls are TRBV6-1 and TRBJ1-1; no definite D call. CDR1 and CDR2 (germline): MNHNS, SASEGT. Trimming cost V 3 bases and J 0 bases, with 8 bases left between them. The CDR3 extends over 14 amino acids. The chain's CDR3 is CASSEVSMNTEAFF. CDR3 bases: TGTGCCAGCAGTGAGGTCAGTATGAACACTGAAGCTTTCTTT.

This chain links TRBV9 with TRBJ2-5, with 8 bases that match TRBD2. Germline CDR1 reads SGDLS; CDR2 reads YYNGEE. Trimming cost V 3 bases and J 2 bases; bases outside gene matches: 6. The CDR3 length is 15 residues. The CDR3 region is CASSASGTRQETQYF. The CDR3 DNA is TGTGCCAGCAGCGCCTCCGGGACTAGACAAGAGACCCAGTACTTC.

The CDR3 here is CASSLTDVSGYTF. CDR3 in DNA: TGCGCCAGCAGCTTGACTGACGTGTCAGGCTACACCTTC. V is TRBV5-1 and J is TRBJ1-2; no definite D call. Germline lookup yields CDR1 SGHRS and CDR2 YFSETQ. V was shortened by 1 base and J by 8 bases, with 12 bases between the two germline ends. This CDR3 region has 13 residues.

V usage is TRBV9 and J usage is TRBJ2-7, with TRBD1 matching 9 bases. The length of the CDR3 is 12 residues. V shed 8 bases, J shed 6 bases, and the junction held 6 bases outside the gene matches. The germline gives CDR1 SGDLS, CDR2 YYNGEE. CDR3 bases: TGTGCCAGACCCCGGGACAGGGTCGAGCAGTACTTC. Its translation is CARPRDRVEQYF.

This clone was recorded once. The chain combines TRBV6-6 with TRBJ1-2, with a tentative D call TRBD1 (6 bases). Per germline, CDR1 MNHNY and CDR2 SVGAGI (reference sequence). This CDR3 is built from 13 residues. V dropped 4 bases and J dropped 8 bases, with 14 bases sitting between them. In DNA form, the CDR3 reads TGTGCCAGCAGTTCGGGGGGGGGCAACGGCTACACCTTC. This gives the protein CASSSGGGNGYTF.

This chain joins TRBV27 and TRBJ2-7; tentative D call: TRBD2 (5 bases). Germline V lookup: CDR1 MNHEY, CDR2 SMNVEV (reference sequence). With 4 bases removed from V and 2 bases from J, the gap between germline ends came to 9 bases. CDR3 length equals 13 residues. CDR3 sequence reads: CASSYGVTYEQYF. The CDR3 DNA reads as TGTGCCAGCAGTTACGGGGTCACCTACGAGCAGTACTTC.

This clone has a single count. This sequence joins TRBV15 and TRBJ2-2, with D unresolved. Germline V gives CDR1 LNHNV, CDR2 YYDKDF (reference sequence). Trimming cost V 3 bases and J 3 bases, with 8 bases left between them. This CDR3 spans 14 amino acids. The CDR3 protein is CATSSFTDTGELFF. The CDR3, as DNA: TGTGCCACCAGCAGCTTCACAGACACCGGGGAGCTGTTTTTT.

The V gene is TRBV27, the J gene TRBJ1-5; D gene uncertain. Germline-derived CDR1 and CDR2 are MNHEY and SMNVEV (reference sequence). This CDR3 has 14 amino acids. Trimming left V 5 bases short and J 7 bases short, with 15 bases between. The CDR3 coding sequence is TGTGCCAGCAGTCCTGGACTAGGCGGGCAGCCCCAGCATTTT. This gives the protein CASSPGLGGQPQHF.

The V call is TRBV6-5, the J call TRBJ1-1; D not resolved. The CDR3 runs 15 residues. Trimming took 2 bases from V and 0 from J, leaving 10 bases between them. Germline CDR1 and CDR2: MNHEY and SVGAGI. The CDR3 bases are TGTGCCAGCAGTTACCGACGGCTCATGAACACTGAAGCTTTCTTT. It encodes CASSYRRLMNTEAFF.

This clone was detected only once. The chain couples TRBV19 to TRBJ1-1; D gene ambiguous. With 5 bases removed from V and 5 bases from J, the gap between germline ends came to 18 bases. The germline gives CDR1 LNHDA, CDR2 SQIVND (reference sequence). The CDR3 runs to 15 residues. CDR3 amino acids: CASSGRVQAWTEAFF. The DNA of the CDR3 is TGTGCCAGTAGTGGGAGGGTGCAGGCGTGGACTGAAGCTTTCTTT.